Shown below are 26 T cell receptor beta chains from a single sample sequenced in a study of vaccination and CD4 T cells after COVID-19. Their antigens remain unidentified. Sequencing of DNA taken from cultured CD4+ T cells relied on the Oncomine TCR Beta short-read assay. TCRdb re-called the PCR reads through MiXCR, storing one row per CDR3 protein. The table has 15,000 to 20,000 distinct CDR3 sequences, approximately 48% seen once. Treatment in this sample: roughly nine-day PBMC culture with coronavirus spike peptide pools or control peptides (ViraFEST assay). Specimen: CD4+ T cells from blood, cultured in vitro, collected before SARS-CoV-2 vaccination. Source of these receptors: a human donor who had recovered from COVID-19.

The chain carries TRBV6-2 or TRBV6-3 and TRBJ1-6; no clear D gene. The CDR3 covers 19 residues. Germline CDR1 and CDR2: MNHEY and SVGEGT. Trimming took 6 bases from V and 8 from J, leaving 29 bases between them. CDR3 amino acids: CASSPARAAVPIGDSPLHF. The CDR3 DNA reads as TGTGCCAGCAGCCCCGCCCGGGCGGCGGTCCCAATAGGAGATTCACCCCTCCACTTT.

This clonotype was found a few times. The chain uses TRBV20-1 and TRBJ1-1; D not resolved. Germline V CDR1 and CDR2: DFQATT, SNEGSKA (reference sequence). The CDR3 runs 10 residues. V lost 6 bases and J lost 3, with 5 bases in between. The CDR3 sequence: CSAMDTEAFF. The CDR3 DNA is TGCAGTGCCATGGACACTGAAGCTTTCTTT.

This clonotype was recorded a few times. The J gene is TRBJ1-5, the V gene TRBV6-2 or TRBV6-3, with 7 bases matching TRBD1. The V segment lost 5 bases and the J segment 9 bases; nucleotides outside the gene matches: 4. Germline CDR1 reads MNHEY; CDR2 reads SVGEGT. This CDR3 comprises 12 residues. The CDR3 nucleotides are TGTGCCAGCAGTACAACAGGGGCGCCCCAGCATTTT. Protein sequence: CASSTTGAPQHF.

The chain carries TRBV4-1 and TRBJ2-1; D remains unclear. V lost 4 bases and J 5 bases, leaving 9 bases between the germline ends. The CDR3 sequence is 13 residues long. CDR1 and CDR2 (germline): MGHRA, YSYEKL. The CDR3 region has the DNA TGCGCCAGCAGCCGGTCTCTCAACAATGAGCAGTTCTTC. This sequence encodes CASSRSLNNEQFF.

The V call is TRBV12-3 or TRBV12-4, the J call TRBJ1-5; D unresolved. The V gene lost 3 bases and the J gene lost 1 base, with 10 bases spanning the gap. The CDR3 is 15 residues long. CDR3 DNA sequence: TGTGCCAGCAGTTTTAAGGGCGTAAGCAATCAGCCCCAGCATTTT. It codes for CASSFKGVSNQPQHF.

The rearrangement uses TRBV10-3 and TRBJ1-5; 9 nucleotides agree with TRBD1. The CDR3 runs to 14 residues. V lost 10 bases, J lost 6 bases, and 10 bases stayed unmatched. Per the germline V gene, CDR1 is ENHRY and CDR2 is SYGVKD. The CDR3 loop is CATTRDRDGQPQHF. Here the CDR3 DNA reads TGTGCCACGACCCGGGACAGGGACGGTCAGCCCCAGCATTTT.

The gene calls are TRBV5-4 and TRBJ1-6, with 7 nucleotides matching TRBD1. V shed 4 bases and J 6 bases; nucleotides not matched to a gene: 4. The CDR3 is made up of 14 amino acids. Germline V CDR1 and CDR2: SGHNT, YYREEE (reference sequence). CDR3 residues: CASSIDRANSPLHF. DNA for the CDR3: TGTGCCAGCAGCATCGACAGGGCTAATTCACCCCTCCACTTT.

V is TRBV28 and J is TRBJ1-5, with 9 nucleotides matching TRBD1. The CDR3 has 15 amino acids. Germline V gives CDR1 MDHEN, CDR2 SYDVKM. The V gene end was trimmed by 8 bases and the J gene end by 4 bases; junction bases not matched to a gene: 9. CDR3 sequence (DNA): TGTGCCAGCTGGGGTCCCGGGACAGGGAATCAGCCCCAGCATTTT. Translating it yields CASWGPGTGNQPQHF.

V gene TRBV11-2 combines with J gene TRBJ2-7, with TRBD1 matching 7 bases. V trimming: 5 bases; J trimming: 2 bases; junction bases outside the gene matches: 6. The CDR3 has 14 residues. Germline V gives CDR1 SGHAT, CDR2 FQNNGV. The CDR3 region has the DNA TGTGCCAGCAGCCAAGGTGGGACAGCCTACGAGCAGTACTTC. It encodes CASSQGGTAYEQYF.

This chain uses TRBV20-1 with TRBJ2-7, with 12 bases identical to TRBD2. The CDR3 covers 14 residues. Germline CDR1 reads DFQATT; CDR2 reads SNEGSKA (reference sequence). Trimming cost V 5 bases and J 2 bases; bases outside gene matches: 4. The CDR3 here is CSAQTSGGTYEQYF. CDR3 DNA: TGCAGTGCTCAGACTAGCGGGGGCACCTACGAGCAGTACTTC.

This clonotype was counted a few times. The V gene is TRBV20-1, the J gene TRBJ2-7; 9 bases map to TRBD2. This CDR3 comprises 13 residues. The germline gives CDR1 DFQATT, CDR2 SNEGSKA (reference sequence). The junction had 7 bases not matched to a gene; V was cut back by 6 bases and J by 4 bases. CDR3 nucleotides: TGCAGTGCACGGCGGACTAGCGCTTACGAGCAGTACTTC. Translating it yields CSARRTSAYEQYF.

This clonotype came up a few times. J is TRBJ1-5 and V is TRBV19; D is ambiguous. The CDR3 has 12 residues. Germline-derived CDR1 and CDR2 are LNHDA and SQIVND (reference sequence). V lost 2 bases, J lost 9 bases, and 8 bases lay in between. The CDR3 region has the DNA TGTGCCAGTAGTATAAATCTACGGCCCCAGCATTTT. Amino acids: CASSINLRPQHF.

This rearrangement joins TRBV11-1 to TRBJ1-1; D may be TRBD1 (6 bases). The V gene's germline CDR1 is SGHAT and CDR2 FQDESV (reference sequence). The V end lost 5 bases, the J end lost 1 base, and 11 bases lay between the germline ends. The length of the CDR3 is 14 residues. CDR3 sequence: CASSPRTANTEAFF. The CDR3 bases are TGTGCCAGCAGCCCCCGGACAGCGAACACTGAAGCTTTCTTT. Full variable domain (missing parts from reference TRBV11-1 and TRBJ1-1): EAEVAQSPRYKITEKSQAVAFWCDPISGHATLYWYRQILGQGPELLVQFQDESVVDDSQLPKDRFSAERLKGVDSTLKIQPAELGDSAMYLCASSPRTANTEAFFGQGTRLTVV.

V and J are TRBV27 and TRBJ1-5; D is unclear. The CDR3 loop spans 16 amino acids. CDR1 and CDR2 from the germline V gene are MNHEY and SMNVEV (reference sequence). Trimming took off 8 bases at V and 3 bases at J, with 20 bases between the two ends. As DNA, the CDR3 is TGTGCCAGCGGTTCCCCCACTCGGGCTCTCAATCAGCCCCAGCATTTT. Amino acid sequence: CASGSPTRALNQPQHF.

This clonotype has only one observation. The V gene is TRBV24-1, the J gene TRBJ2-6; D not resolved. Germline lookup yields CDR1 KGHDR and CDR2 SFDVKD. Trimming shortened V by 11 bases and J by 0 bases, and 13 bases separated the two germline ends. The CDR3 is made up of 15 amino acids. CDR3 region: CASIQDPSGANVLTF. The DNA for the CDR3 is TGTGCCAGTATCCAAGACCCCTCTGGGGCCAACGTCCTGACTTTC.

This clonotype showed up just a few times. This rearrangement joins TRBV6-1 to TRBJ1-1; possibly TRBD1 for D (5 bases). The CDR3 spans 15 residues. Trimming took 6 bases from V and 3 from J, leaving 17 bases between them. Per the germline V gene, CDR1 is MNHNS and CDR2 is SASEGT. CDR3 loop: CASSPKAGRHTEAFF. CDR3 DNA sequence: TGTGCCAGCAGCCCTAAGGCAGGGCGGCACACTGAAGCTTTCTTT.

This clonotype came up a few times. The chain recombines TRBV6-1 with TRBJ1-1; 7 bases are shared with TRBD1. V was clipped by 6 bases and J by 1 base; unmatched bases: 11. Germline V gene data show CDR1 as MNHNS and CDR2 as SASEGT. CDR3 size: 16 residues. CDR3 nucleotides: TGTGCCAGCAGCGAAAACCACAGGGGACGGAACACTGAAGCTTTCTTT. Translation gives CASSENHRGRNTEAFF.

The rearrangement links TRBV7-9 to TRBJ1-1; weak D call: TRBD1 (5 bases). V lost 2 bases to trimming and J lost 3 bases, with 13 bases between them. The CDR3 is 15 amino acids. From germline, CDR1 is SEHNR and CDR2 FQNEAQ (reference sequence). The DNA for the CDR3 is TGTGCCAGCAGCTTATTGGGGGAGGTTGACACTGAAGCTTTCTTT. Protein sequence: CASSLLGEVDTEAFF.

This chain uses TRBV15 with TRBJ2-7; D is undetermined. CDR1 LNHNV and CDR2 YYDKDF come from the germline V gene (reference sequence). The length of the CDR3 is 16 residues. The V end lost 8 bases, the J end lost 2 bases, and 22 bases lay between the germline ends. CDR3: CATSFWGPAQTYEQYF. The CDR3 DNA sequence: TGTGCCACCTCTTTTTGGGGTCCCGCTCAAACCTACGAGCAGTACTTC.

The rearrangement links TRBV19 to TRBJ1-2, with 7 bases identical to TRBD1. V was clipped by 6 bases and J by 4 bases; unmatched bases: 5. In germline, CDR1 is LNHDA, CDR2 SQIVND (reference sequence). The CDR3 is 13 amino acids. The CDR3 reads CASRPGQTYGYTF. CDR3 DNA: TGTGCCAGTAGACCGGGACAGACCTATGGCTACACCTTC. The variable domain in full, completed from reference TRBV19 and TRBJ1-2, reads DGGITQSPKYLFRKEGQNVTLSCEQNLNHDAMYWYRQDPGQGLRLIYYSQIVNDFQKGDIAEGYSVSREKKESFPLTVTSAQKNPTAFYLCASRPGQTYGYTFGSGTRLTVV.

The chain couples TRBV11-3 to TRBJ2-2, with TRBD2 as a possible D gene (5 bases). Germline V lookup: CDR1 SGHNT, CDR2 YENEEA. The CDR3 is 14 residues long. Trimming took off 1 base at V and 6 bases at J, with 9 bases between the two ends. In DNA, the CDR3 is TGTGCCAGCAGCTTAGGGGGAGAATCCGGGGAGCTGTTTTTT. Translating gives CASSLGGESGELFF.

The rearrangement joins TRBV20-1 to TRBJ1-1; 10 positions match TRBD1. The CDR3 runs to 16 residues. The junction had 9 bases not matched to a gene; V was cut back by 1 base and J by 4 bases. The germline CDR1 and CDR2 sequences are DFQATT and SNEGSKA (reference sequence). In nucleotides, the CDR3 is TGCAGTGCTAGAGGAAGAGGAGACAGGGGGCGCACTGAAGCTTTCTTT. This sequence encodes CSARGRGDRGRTEAFF.

V gene TRBV11-2 combines with J gene TRBJ1-2; D gene uncertain. The V and J ends lost 1 base and 4 bases respectively, with 16 bases between them. Looked up from germline, CDR1 is SGHAT and CDR2 is FQNNGV. The CDR3 runs to 16 residues. The CDR3 sequence: CASSLGGEGSIYGYTF. The CDR3 DNA sequence: TGTGCCAGCAGCTTAGGAGGAGAGGGATCAATCTATGGCTACACCTTC.

This clonotype has more than one count but fewer than ten. The V gene is TRBV12-3 or TRBV12-4, the J gene TRBJ1-2; D possibly corresponds to TRBD1 (5 bases). Trimming left V 6 bases short and J 3 bases short, with 17 bases between. The CDR3 length is 15 residues. The CDR3 region has the DNA TGTGCCAGCAGCCCCCCAAGGGGAGAATACTATGGCTACACCTTC. Translating it yields CASSPPRGEYYGYTF.

CDR3 sequence: CAAKQGAGGYTF. The CDR3 region has the DNA TGTGCCGCGAAACAGGGGGCGGGTGGCTACACCTTC. The rearrangement uses TRBV6-1 and TRBJ1-2, with 9 nucleotides matching TRBD1. The trim removed 11 bases at V and 7 bases at J, leaving 8 bases unmatched. The CDR3 is 12 amino acids. Germline values: CDR1 MNHNS, CDR2 SASEGT.

The chain joins TRBV24-1 to TRBJ2-5, with D unclear. Trimming shortened V by 9 bases and J by 3 bases, and 31 bases separated the two germline ends. The CDR3 runs 19 residues. CDR1 and CDR2 (germline): KGHDR, SFDVKD. CDR3: CATPDGCQEALRVKETQYF. For the CDR3, the DNA is TGTGCCACCCCTGATGGGTGCCAAGAAGCTCTTAGGGTCAAAGAGACCCAGTACTTC.